This T cell receptor beta chain was recovered during a study of blood T cell repertoires in COVID-19. Study as a whole: The analysed material was cDNA or gDNA that came from T cells, B-cell-depleted T cells, or PBMCs.

TCRdb's copy holds only in-frame clones and misses some; the assay was immunoSEQ multiplex PCR. Of hundreds of thousands of clones listed, 89% are singletons. Those who participated ranged in age from about 18 to 89 years and resided in 20 to 30 US areas. Looked up from germline, CDR1 is SGHDT and CDR2 is YYEEEE. J gave up 4 bases and V 4 bases, and 2 bases lay outside the gene matches. CDR3 length: 13 amino acids. This TCR came from a man between 60 and 75 years old who had recovered from COVID-19. The sample comprised PBMCs or T cells enriched from blood (not recorded which). The gene calls are TRBV5-6 and TRBJ2-5; 9 positions agree with TRBD1. The DNA of the CDR3 is TGTGCCAGCAGCAACAGGGGGCGAGAGACCCAGTACTTC. Amino acid sequence: CASSNRGRETQYF.